A selection of T cell receptor beta chains follows, all from one sample in a study of T-cell reconstitution after alpha-beta-depleted transplantation in children. TCRdb recomputed calls from the PCR reads with MiXCR, one row per CDR3 protein. Of about 370,000 distinct CDR3 sequences in the sample, roughly 22% were seen once. Material: PBMCs from the stem cell graft donor, obtained from the stem cell graft. These receptor sequences come from a human donor who donated a stem cell graft to a child with acute myeloid leukemia. CDR3s include the opening cysteine and the closing phenylalanine or tryptophan. Fields, in order: clone size, V gene, J gene, D gene, CDR3 protein, CDR3 DNA. A D gene is named only where the DNA matches it firmly. Clone size, where shown, is once, few, many, or a class for clones that have expanded.

abundance: NA; v_gene: TRBV24-1; j_gene: TRBJ2-1; d_gene: NA; CDR3aa: CATSDLEVGPYNEQFF; CDR3nt: TGTGCCACCAGTGATTTGGAGGTGGGCCCCTACAATGAGCAGTTCTTC
abundance: NA; v_gene: TRBV29-1; j_gene: TRBJ2-2; d_gene: TRBD2; CDR3aa: CSTRRGVNTGELFF; CDR3nt: TGCAGCACCAGACGGGGGGTTAACACCGGGGAGCTGTTTTTT
abundance: many; v_gene: TRBV5-1; j_gene: TRBJ2-3; d_gene: TRBD2; CDR3aa: CASSLDRAGLGDTQYF; CDR3nt: TGCGCCAGCAGCTTGGATAGAGCGGGACTGGGGGATACGCAGTATTTT
abundance: few; v_gene: TRBV20-1; j_gene: TRBJ1-6; d_gene: TRBD1; CDR3aa: CSARGGDSNSPLHF; CDR3nt: TGCAGTGCTAGAGGGGGGGACAGTAATTCACCCCTCCACTTT
abundance: NA; v_gene: TRBV6-2/TRBV6-3; j_gene: TRBJ2-1; d_gene: NA; CDR3aa: CASDDSSYNEQFF; CDR3nt: TGTGCCAGTGACGACAGTTCTTACAATGAGCAGTTCTTC
abundance: NA; v_gene: TRBV2; j_gene: TRBJ2-5; d_gene: NA; CDR3aa: CASLGQPLKTQYF; CDR3nt: TGTGCCAGCTTGGGACAACCCTTAAAGACCCAGTACTTC
abundance: NA; v_gene: TRBV5-6; j_gene: TRBJ2-3; d_gene: NA; CDR3aa: CASTSRWGEGTDTQYF; CDR3nt: TGTGCCAGCACCAGTCGGTGGGGGGAAGGCACAGATACGCAGTATTTT
abundance: NA; v_gene: TRBV29-1; j_gene: TRBJ2-1; d_gene: NA; CDR3aa: CSVAVRRWEQFF; CDR3nt: TGCAGCGTTGCAGTTCGGCGTTGGGAGCAGTTCTTC
abundance: NA; v_gene: TRBV12-3/TRBV12-4; j_gene: TRBJ2-7; d_gene: NA; CDR3aa: CASSLGWGSDEQYF; CDR3nt: TGTGCCAGCAGTCTGGGCTGGGGGAGCGACGAGCAGTACTTC
abundance: NA; v_gene: TRBV18; j_gene: TRBJ2-3; d_gene: NA; CDR3aa: CASSPPIAGPTDTQYF; CDR3nt: TGTGCCAGCTCACCCCCTATTGCGGGCCCCACAGATACGCAGTATTTT
abundance: many; v_gene: TRBV20-1; j_gene: TRBJ2-1; d_gene: NA; CDR3aa: CSARKDEQFF; CDR3nt: TGCAGTGCTAGAAAAGATGAGCAGTTCTTC
abundance: many; v_gene: TRBV20-1; j_gene: TRBJ2-7; d_gene: NA; CDR3aa: CSARRRATIEQYF; CDR3nt: TGCAGTGCTAGGCGTCGAGCTACCATCGAGCAGTACTTC
abundance: NA; v_gene: TRBV2; j_gene: TRBJ2-4; d_gene: NA; CDR3aa: CASSDGQGQTVIQYF; CDR3nt: TGTGCCAGCAGTGATGGTCAGGGGCAGACCGTCATTCAGTACTTC
abundance: NA; v_gene: TRBV4-3; j_gene: TRBJ2-3; d_gene: TRBD1; CDR3aa: CASSPGTGERVTQYF; CDR3nt: TGCGCCAGCAGTCCCGGGACAGGGGAAAGGGTTACGCAGTATTTT
abundance: many; v_gene: TRBV20-1; j_gene: TRBJ2-3; d_gene: NA; CDR3aa: CSAYAPGVRTDTQYF; CDR3nt: TGCAGTGCTTACGCCCCGGGGGTCCGAACAGATACGCAGTATTTT
abundance: few; v_gene: TRBV10-3; j_gene: TRBJ1-1; d_gene: NA; CDR3aa: CAISDGGTEAFF; CDR3nt: TGTGCCATCAGTGACGGGGGCACTGAAGCTTTCTTT
abundance: few; v_gene: TRBV9; j_gene: TRBJ2-7; d_gene: NA; CDR3aa: CASSVGQEVVYEQYF; CDR3nt: TGTGCCAGCAGCGTAGGTCAGGAGGTGGTCTACGAGCAGTACTTC
abundance: NA; v_gene: TRBV6-5; j_gene: TRBJ2-4; d_gene: NA; CDR3aa: CASSYSMWDLAKNIQYF; CDR3nt: TGTGCCAGCAGTTACTCGATGTGGGATCTAGCCAAAAACATTCAGTACTTC
abundance: NA; v_gene: TRBV28; j_gene: TRBJ2-2; d_gene: TRBD1; CDR3aa: CASSSAAQGAQGTGELFF; CDR3nt: TGTGCCAGCAGTTCAGCAGCACAGGGGGCGCAGGGGACCGGGGAGCTGTTTTTT
abundance: NA; v_gene: TRBV20-1; j_gene: TRBJ2-7; d_gene: NA; CDR3aa: CSAQRPGAYEQYF; CDR3nt: TGCAGTGCCCAGCGGCCAGGAGCCTACGAGCAGTACTTC
abundance: NA; v_gene: TRBV28; j_gene: TRBJ2-7; d_gene: TRBD1; CDR3aa: CASSLAGGQVYEQYF; CDR3nt: TGTGCCAGCAGTTTAGCCGGAGGACAGGTTTACGAGCAGTACTTC
abundance: once; v_gene: TRBV12-3/TRBV12-4; j_gene: TRBJ1-5; d_gene: NA; CDR3aa: CASSLARAVSNQPQHF; CDR3nt: TGTGCCAGCAGTTTAGCGCGGGCAGTTAGCAATCAGCCCCAGCATTTT
abundance: NA; v_gene: TRBV10-3; j_gene: TRBJ2-1; d_gene: NA; CDR3aa: CAISELYTQKGQFF; CDR3nt: TGTGCCATCAGTGAGTTGTACACGCAAAAGGGGCAGTTCTTC
abundance: NA; v_gene: TRBV20-1; j_gene: TRBJ2-7; d_gene: TRBD2; CDR3aa: CSARDRKLADYEQYF; CDR3nt: TGCAGTGCTAGAGATCGAAAGCTAGCGGATTACGAGCAGTACTTC
abundance: few; v_gene: TRBV20-1; j_gene: TRBJ2-2; d_gene: NA; CDR3aa: CSARIGTGELFF; CDR3nt: TGCAGTGCTAGAATAGGGACCGGGGAGCTGTTTTTT
abundance: few; v_gene: TRBV27; j_gene: TRBJ1-5; d_gene: NA; CDR3aa: CASSFDRQRPQHF; CDR3nt: TGTGCCAGCAGTTTCGACCGTCAGCGGCCCCAGCATTTT
abundance: many; v_gene: TRBV13; j_gene: TRBJ2-7; d_gene: TRBD2; CDR3aa: CASSRGLADSYEQYF; CDR3nt: TGTGCCAGCAGCCGGGGACTAGCGGATTCCTACGAGCAGTACTTC
abundance: few; v_gene: TRBV12-3/TRBV12-4; j_gene: TRBJ2-1; d_gene: TRBD2; CDR3aa: CASTPSGLEQFF; CDR3nt: TGTGCCAGCACTCCTTCGGGACTAGAGCAGTTCTTC
abundance: many; v_gene: TRBV5-6; j_gene: TRBJ1-2; d_gene: NA; CDR3aa: CASSLEGQANYGYTF; CDR3nt: TGTGCCAGCAGCTTGGAAGGGCAGGCAAACTATGGCTACACCTTC
abundance: few; v_gene: TRBV5-8; j_gene: TRBJ2-7; d_gene: TRBD1; CDR3aa: CASSLHLGQGYEQYF; CDR3nt: TGTGCCAGCAGCTTGCATTTGGGACAGGGCTACGAGCAGTACTTC
abundance: NA; v_gene: TRBV4-2; j_gene: TRBJ1-5; d_gene: TRBD1; CDR3aa: CASSHLDRGSEQPQHF; CDR3nt: TGTGCCAGCAGCCACTTGGACAGGGGGTCGGAGCAGCCCCAGCATTTT
abundance: many; v_gene: TRBV6-5; j_gene: TRBJ2-1; d_gene: TRBD2; CDR3aa: CASSYGIAGVAYNEQFF; CDR3nt: TGTGCCAGCAGTTATGGGATAGCGGGAGTTGCTTACAATGAGCAGTTCTTC
abundance: few; v_gene: TRBV24-1; j_gene: TRBJ2-7; d_gene: NA; CDR3aa: CATSQSGKLYEQYF; CDR3nt: TGTGCCACCAGTCAGTCCGGGAAGTTATACGAGCAGTACTTC
abundance: many; v_gene: TRBV7-2; j_gene: TRBJ2-7; d_gene: TRBD2; CDR3aa: CASSSSSGYEQYF; CDR3nt: TGTGCCAGCAGCTCCTCTAGCGGTTACGAGCAGTACTTC
abundance: many; v_gene: TRBV20-1; j_gene: TRBJ1-6; d_gene: NA; CDR3aa: CSASVKVNSPLHF; CDR3nt: TGCAGTGCTAGCGTGAAAGTTAATTCACCCCTCCACTTT
abundance: few; v_gene: TRBV29-1; j_gene: TRBJ2-7; d_gene: NA; CDR3aa: CSVVPRGRNEQYF; CDR3nt: TGCAGCGTTGTCCCCAGGGGGAGGAACGAGCAGTACTTC
abundance: NA; v_gene: TRBV5-1; j_gene: TRBJ2-1; d_gene: NA; CDR3aa: CASNPDVSRNEQFF; CDR3nt: TGCGCCAGCAATCCTGACGTTAGTAGGAATGAGCAGTTCTTC
abundance: many; v_gene: TRBV7-8; j_gene: TRBJ2-7; d_gene: NA; CDR3aa: CASSLAADYEQYF; CDR3nt: TGTGCCAGCAGCTTAGCAGCCGACTACGAGCAGTACTTC
abundance: NA; v_gene: TRBV7-9; j_gene: TRBJ2-7; d_gene: NA; CDR3aa: CASSLEGFAYEQYF; CDR3nt: TGTGCCAGCAGCCTCGAGGGGTTTGCCTACGAGCAGTACTTC
abundance: few; v_gene: TRBV10-2; j_gene: TRBJ2-3; d_gene: TRBD2; CDR3aa: CASRQPTLKRAGTTDTQYF; CDR3nt: TGCGCCAGCAGGCAGCCAACCCTTAAACGAGCGGGGACCACAGATACGCAGTATTTT
abundance: NA; v_gene: TRBV19; j_gene: TRBJ2-1; d_gene: TRBD1; CDR3aa: CASSTHGTDGEQFF; CDR3nt: TGTGCCAGTAGTACCCACGGGACAGACGGTGAGCAGTTCTTC
abundance: NA; v_gene: TRBV6-1; j_gene: TRBJ2-1; d_gene: NA; CDR3aa: CASSRGSRSYNEQFF; CDR3nt: TGTGCCAGCAGTAGAGGGAGTAGGTCCTACAATGAGCAGTTCTTC
abundance: many; v_gene: TRBV10-3; j_gene: TRBJ2-3; d_gene: TRBD2; CDR3aa: CAISTGTSGVTDTQYF; CDR3nt: TGTGCCATCAGTACCGGGACTAGCGGGGTCACAGATACGCAGTATTTT
abundance: many; v_gene: TRBV7-2; j_gene: TRBJ1-4; d_gene: NA; CDR3aa: CASSPRTDVGEKLFF; CDR3nt: TGTGCCAGCAGCCCACGGACAGACGTTGGTGAAAAACTGTTTTTT
abundance: NA; v_gene: TRBV5-4; j_gene: TRBJ2-7; d_gene: NA; CDR3aa: CASSLVGGHEQYF; CDR3nt: TGTGCCAGCAGCTTGGTCGGGGGCCACGAGCAGTACTTC
abundance: NA; v_gene: TRBV7-2; j_gene: TRBJ2-1; d_gene: TRBD2; CDR3aa: CASSRTSAEQFF; CDR3nt: TGTGCCAGCAGCCGGACTAGCGCTGAGCAGTTCTTC
abundance: many; v_gene: TRBV12-3/TRBV12-4; j_gene: TRBJ2-3; d_gene: NA; CDR3aa: CASSSPSTDTQYF; CDR3nt: TGTGCCAGCAGTTCCCCCAGCACAGATACGCAGTATTTT
abundance: few; v_gene: TRBV29-1; j_gene: TRBJ1-1; d_gene: TRBD1; CDR3aa: CSAHGTGVGTEAFF; CDR3nt: TGCAGCGCCCACGGGACAGGAGTAGGGACTGAAGCTTTCTTT